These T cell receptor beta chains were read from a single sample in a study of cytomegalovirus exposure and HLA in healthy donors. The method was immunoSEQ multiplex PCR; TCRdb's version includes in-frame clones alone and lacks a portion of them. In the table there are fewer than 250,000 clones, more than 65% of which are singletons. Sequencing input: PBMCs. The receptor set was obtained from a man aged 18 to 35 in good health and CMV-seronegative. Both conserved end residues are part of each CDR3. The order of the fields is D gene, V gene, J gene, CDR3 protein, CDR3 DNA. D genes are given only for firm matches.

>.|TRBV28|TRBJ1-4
CASTLIMGGASNEKLFF
TGTGCCAGCACCCTGATAATGGGTGGGGCCTCTAATGAAAAACTGTTTTTT
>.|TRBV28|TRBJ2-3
CASGSSTDTQYF
TGTGCCAGCGGCTCTAGCACAGATACGCAGTATTTT
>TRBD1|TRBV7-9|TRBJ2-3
CASSLGGQGLNTQYF
TGTGCCAGCAGCTTAGGAGGACAGGGTCTTAATACGCAGTATTTT
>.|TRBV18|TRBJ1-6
CASSPSGEGSPLHF
TGTGCCAGCTCACCATCAGGGGAGGGTTCACCCCTCCACTTT
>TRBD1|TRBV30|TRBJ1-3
CAWSGDRGLGNTIYF
TGTGCCTGGAGTGGGGACAGGGGTTTAGGAAACACCATATATTTT
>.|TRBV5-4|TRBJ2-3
CASRKLQVNTDTQYF
TGTGCCAGCAGGAAATTACAGGTTAACACAGATACGCAGTATTTT
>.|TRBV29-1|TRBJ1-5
CSVVTGNQPQHF
TGCAGCGTCGTGACAGGCAATCAGCCCCAGCATTTT
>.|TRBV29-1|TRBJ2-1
CSVVGDSYNEQFF
TGCAGCGTTGTCGGGGACTCCTACAATGAGCAGTTCTTC
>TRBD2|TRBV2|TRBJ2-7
CASSGTSGAYEQYF
TGTGCCAGCAGTGGGACTAGCGGAGCCTACGAGCAGTACTTC
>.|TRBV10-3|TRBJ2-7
CAISVEQGSYEQYF
TGTGCCATCAGTGTAGAACAGGGCTCCTACGAGCAGTACTTC
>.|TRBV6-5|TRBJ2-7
CASSNTYEQYF
TGTGCCAGCAGTAACACCTACGAGCAGTACTTC